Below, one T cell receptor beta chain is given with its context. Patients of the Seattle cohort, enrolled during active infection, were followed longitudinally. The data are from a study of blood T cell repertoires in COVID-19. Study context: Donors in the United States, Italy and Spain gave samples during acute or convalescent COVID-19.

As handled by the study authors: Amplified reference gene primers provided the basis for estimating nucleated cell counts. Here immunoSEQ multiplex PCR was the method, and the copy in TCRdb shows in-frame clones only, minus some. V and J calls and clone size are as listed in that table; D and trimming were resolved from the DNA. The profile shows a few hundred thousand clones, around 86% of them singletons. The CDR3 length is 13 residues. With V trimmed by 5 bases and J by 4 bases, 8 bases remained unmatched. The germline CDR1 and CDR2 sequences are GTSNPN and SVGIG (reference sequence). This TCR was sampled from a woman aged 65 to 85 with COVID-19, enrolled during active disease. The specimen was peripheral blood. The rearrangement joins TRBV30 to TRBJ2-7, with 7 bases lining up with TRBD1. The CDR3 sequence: CAWAGTANYEQYF. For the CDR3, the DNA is TGTGCCTGGGCCGGGACAGCGAATTACGAGCAGTACTTC.